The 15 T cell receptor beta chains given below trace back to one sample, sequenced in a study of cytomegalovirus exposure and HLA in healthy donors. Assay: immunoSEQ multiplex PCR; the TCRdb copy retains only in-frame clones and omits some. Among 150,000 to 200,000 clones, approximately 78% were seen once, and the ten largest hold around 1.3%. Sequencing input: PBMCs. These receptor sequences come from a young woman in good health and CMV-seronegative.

CDR3 nucleotide sequence: TGCGCCAGCAGCTTGACCCAGACAGGGGTAGGCTACACCTTC. Translated, it gives CASSLTQTGVGYTF. V gene TRBV5-1 combines with J gene TRBJ1-2; 8 bases map to TRBD1. The CDR3 totals 14 residues. Germline loops: CDR1 SGHRS, CDR2 YFSETQ. Germline trimming cut 1 base from V and 8 bases from J; bases unmatched to any gene: 7.

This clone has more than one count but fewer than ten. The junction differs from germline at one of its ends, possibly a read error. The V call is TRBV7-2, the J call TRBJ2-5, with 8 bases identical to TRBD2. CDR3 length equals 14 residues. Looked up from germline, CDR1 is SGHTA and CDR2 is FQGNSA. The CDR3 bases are TGTGCCAGCAGCCTAGCGGGCCGGGGGGAGACCCAGTACTTC. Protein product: CASSLAGRGETQYF.

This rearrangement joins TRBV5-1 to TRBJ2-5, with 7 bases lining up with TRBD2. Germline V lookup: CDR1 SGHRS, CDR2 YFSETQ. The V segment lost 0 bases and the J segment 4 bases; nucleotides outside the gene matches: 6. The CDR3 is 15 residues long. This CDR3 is CASSLEWGGGETQYF. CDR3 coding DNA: TGCGCCAGCAGCTTGGAATGGGGCGGGGGAGAGACCCAGTACTTC. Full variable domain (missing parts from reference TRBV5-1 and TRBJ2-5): KAGVTQTPRYLIKTRGQQVTLSCSPISGHRSVSWYQQTPGQGLQFLFEYFSETQRNKGNFPGRFSGRQFSNSRSEMNVSTLELGDSALYLCASSLEWGGGETQYFGPGTRLLVL.

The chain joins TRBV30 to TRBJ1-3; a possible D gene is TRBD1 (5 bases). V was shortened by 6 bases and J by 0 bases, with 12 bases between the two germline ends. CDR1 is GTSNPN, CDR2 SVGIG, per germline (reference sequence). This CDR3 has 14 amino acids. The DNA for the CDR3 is TGTGCCTGTTGGACACGCGCCTCTGGAAACACCATATATTTT. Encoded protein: CACWTRASGNTIYF.

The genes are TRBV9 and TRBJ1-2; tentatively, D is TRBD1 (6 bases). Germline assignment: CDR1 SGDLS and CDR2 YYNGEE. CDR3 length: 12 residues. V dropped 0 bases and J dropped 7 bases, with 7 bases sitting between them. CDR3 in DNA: TGTGCCAGCAGCGTAGTCAGGGGTGGCTACACCTTC. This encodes CASSVVRGGYTF.

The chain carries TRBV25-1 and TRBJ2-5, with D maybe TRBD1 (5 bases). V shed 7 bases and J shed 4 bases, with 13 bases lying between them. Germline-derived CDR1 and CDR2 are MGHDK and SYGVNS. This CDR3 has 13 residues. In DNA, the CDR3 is TGTGCCAGCACCCCCCAGGGATCAGAGACCCAGTACTTC. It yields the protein CASTPQGSETQYF.

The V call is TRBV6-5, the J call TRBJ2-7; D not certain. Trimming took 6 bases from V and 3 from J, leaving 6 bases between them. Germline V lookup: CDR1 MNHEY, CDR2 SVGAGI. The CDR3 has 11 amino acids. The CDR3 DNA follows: TGTGCCAGCAGCCTCGGCTACGAGCAGTACTTC. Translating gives CASSLGYEQYF.

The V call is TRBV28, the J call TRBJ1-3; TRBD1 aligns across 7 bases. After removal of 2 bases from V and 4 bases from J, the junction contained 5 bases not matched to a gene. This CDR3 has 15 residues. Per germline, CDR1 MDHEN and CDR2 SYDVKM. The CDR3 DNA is TGTGCCAGCAGTTTAGACAGGGCCACCGGAAACACCATATATTTT. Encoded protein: CASSLDRATGNTIYF.

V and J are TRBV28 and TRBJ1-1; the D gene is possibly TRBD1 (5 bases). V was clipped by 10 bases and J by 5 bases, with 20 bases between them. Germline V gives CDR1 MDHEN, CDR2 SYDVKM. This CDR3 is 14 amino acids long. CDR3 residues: CATKSRGGVTEAFF. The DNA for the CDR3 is TGTGCCACCAAATCCCGTGGGGGGGTTACTGAAGCTTTCTTT. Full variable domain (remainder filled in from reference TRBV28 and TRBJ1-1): DVKVTQSSRYLVKRTGEKVFLECVQDMDHENMFWYRQDPGLGLRLIYFSYDVKMKEKGDIPEGYSVSREKKERFSLILESASTNQTSMYLCATKSRGGVTEAFFGQGTRLTVV.

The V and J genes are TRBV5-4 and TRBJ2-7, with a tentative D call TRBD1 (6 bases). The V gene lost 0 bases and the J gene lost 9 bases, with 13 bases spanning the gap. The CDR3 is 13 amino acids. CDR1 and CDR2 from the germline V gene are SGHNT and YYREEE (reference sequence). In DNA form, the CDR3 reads TGTGCCAGCAGCTTGGGGGATGACAGGAGGCAGTACTTC. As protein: CASSLGDDRRQYF.

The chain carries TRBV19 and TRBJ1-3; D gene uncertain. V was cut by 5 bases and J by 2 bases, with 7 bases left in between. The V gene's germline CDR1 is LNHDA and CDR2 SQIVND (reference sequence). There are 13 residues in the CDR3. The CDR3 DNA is TGTGCCAGTAGTTCCCTCCCTGGAAACACCATATATTTT. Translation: CASSSLPGNTIYF.

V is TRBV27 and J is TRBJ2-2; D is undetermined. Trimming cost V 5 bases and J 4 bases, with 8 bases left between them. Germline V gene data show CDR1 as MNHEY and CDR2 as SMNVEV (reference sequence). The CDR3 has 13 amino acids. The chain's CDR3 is CASSQRGTGELFF. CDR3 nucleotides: TGTGCCAGCAGTCAACGCGGCACCGGGGAGCTGTTTTTT.

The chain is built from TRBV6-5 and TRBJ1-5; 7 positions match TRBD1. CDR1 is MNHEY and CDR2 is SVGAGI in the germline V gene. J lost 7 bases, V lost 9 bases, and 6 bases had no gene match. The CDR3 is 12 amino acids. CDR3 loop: CASRQGSQPQHF. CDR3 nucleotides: TGTGCCAGTAGACAGGGTAGCCAGCCCCAGCATTTT.

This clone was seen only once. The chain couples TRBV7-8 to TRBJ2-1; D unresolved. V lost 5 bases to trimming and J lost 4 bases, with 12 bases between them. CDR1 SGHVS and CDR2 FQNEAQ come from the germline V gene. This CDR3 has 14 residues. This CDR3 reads CASSPAARYNEQFF. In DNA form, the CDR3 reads TGTGCCAGCAGCCCCGCCGCCAGGTACAATGAGCAGTTCTTC.

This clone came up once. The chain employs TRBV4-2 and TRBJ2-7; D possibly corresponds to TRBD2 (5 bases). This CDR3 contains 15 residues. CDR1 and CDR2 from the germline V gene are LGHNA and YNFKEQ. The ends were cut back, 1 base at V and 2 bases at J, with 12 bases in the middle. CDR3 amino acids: CASSQAGPGTYEQYF. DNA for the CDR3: TGTGCCAGCAGCCAAGCCGGTCCGGGGACCTACGAGCAGTACTTC.